The 9 T cell receptor beta chains below were found in one sample sequenced in a study of blood T cell repertoires in COVID-19. The protocol was immunoSEQ multiplex PCR, while the TCRdb copy is restricted to in-frame clones and leaves out a portion. The sample contains approximately 190,000 clones, around 80% of which appear only once. What was sequenced was peripheral blood. These receptors all stem from a man aged 55 to 69 with acute or convalescent COVID-19.

The J gene is TRBJ1-6, the V gene TRBV15, with D uncertain. V was shortened by 3 bases and J by 7 bases, with 10 bases between the two germline ends. Germline CDR1 reads LNHNV; CDR2 reads YYDKDF (reference sequence). There are 14 residues in the CDR3. In DNA form, the CDR3 reads TGTGCCACCAGCAGTCAAGGAGTAAATTCACCCCTCCACTTT. Its protein product is CATSSQGVNSPLHF.

The chain has TRBV24-1 and TRBJ2-6; D might be TRBD1 (6 bases). Germline CDR1 is KGHDR and CDR2 is SFDVKD. V gave up 9 bases and J gave up 0 bases, with 14 bases separating them. This CDR3 has 16 amino acids. CDR3 nucleotides: TGTGCCACCGGGGACAACGCCGCCTCTGGGGCCAACGTCCTGACTTTC. Protein: CATGDNAASGANVLTF.

This sequence joins TRBV6-5 and TRBJ1-1; no clear D gene. The CDR3 is made up of 12 amino acids. Germline CDR1 and CDR2: MNHEY and SVGAGI. V was clipped by 2 bases and J by 4 bases, with 5 bases between them. CDR3 region: CASSYAGTEAFF. The CDR3 region has the DNA TGTGCCAGCAGTTACGCGGGCACTGAAGCTTTCTTT.

CDR3 amino acids: CASSQIAGGIADTQYF. CDR3 bases: TGTGCCAGCAGCCAAATAGCGGGGGGGATTGCAGATACGCAGTATTTT. This chain uses TRBV3-1 (or the pseudogene TRBV3-2) with TRBJ2-3; 11 bases map to TRBD2. CDR1 and CDR2 from the germline V gene are LGHDT and YNNKEL (reference sequence). The CDR3 is made up of 16 amino acids. The trim removed 2 bases at V and 4 bases at J, leaving 5 bases unmatched.

The chain has TRBV5-4 and TRBJ2-7; 9 positions match TRBD2. V lost 3 bases and J lost 6; bases outside the gene matches: 10. This CDR3 comprises 15 residues. CDR1 is SGHNT, CDR2 YYREEE, per germline (reference sequence). CDR3 amino acids: CASSSNSGSLSEQYF. CDR3 DNA: TGTGCCAGCAGCTCCAATAGCGGGAGTCTCTCCGAGCAGTACTTC.

As concerns this clone: The junction and the germline gene differ at one end; a read error may be behind it. This chain joins TRBV6-2 or TRBV6-3 and TRBJ2-1, with 10 positions matching TRBD1. CDR1 and CDR2 (germline): MNHEY, SVGEGT. The CDR3 length is 16 residues. CDR3 coding DNA: TGTGCCAGCAGTCACTCCGGGACAGGGGCCTACAATGAGCAGTTCTTC. This encodes CASSHSGTGAYNEQFF.

The chain has TRBV3-1 (or the pseudogene TRBV3-2) and TRBJ2-7; D might be TRBD1 (6 bases). CDR3 length equals 15 residues. With 5 bases removed from V and 4 bases from J, the gap between germline ends came to 18 bases. Germline values: CDR1 LGHDT, CDR2 YNNKEL (reference sequence). DNA of the CDR3: TGTGCCAGCAGCTCGGGACAAACAAAAAAGTACGAGCAGTACTTC. Amino acids: CASSSGQTKKYEQYF.

V gene TRBV19 combines with J gene TRBJ1-3, with TRBD1 matching over 8 bases. The ends lost 8 bases at V and 0 bases at J; junction bases unmatched: 9. Germline V lookup: CDR1 LNHDA, CDR2 SQIVND (reference sequence). The CDR3 length is 16 residues. In DNA, the CDR3 is TGTGCCAGTCGGGACAGGCCCAGTACCTCTGGAAACACCATATATTTT. It is translated as CASRDRPSTSGNTIYF.

This chain links TRBV13 with TRBJ1-2; 7 bases agree with TRBD1. CDR1 PRHDT and CDR2 FYEKMQ come from the germline V gene (reference sequence). V was pared by 1 base and J by 6 bases, with 5 bases of the junction left unmatched. This CDR3 contains 14 residues. CDR3 in amino acids: CASSLVGTDHGYTF. CDR3 sequence (DNA): TGTGCCAGCAGCTTAGTCGGGACAGATCATGGCTACACCTTC.